This TCR beta chain was recorded in a study of T cells in localized non-small cell lung cancer. Whole-study findings and limits: Exceeding tumor, uninvolved adjacent lung had the highest T cell clonality.

As to this clone: As yet, its antigen is unknown.

CDR1 and CDR2 from the germline V gene are LNHNV and YYDKDF (reference sequence). CDR3 length equals 15 residues. V shed 3 bases and J shed 1 base, with 13 bases lying between them. TCRdb's table, derived via immunoSEQ multiplex PCR, lists solely in-frame clones and lacks some. The sample gives around 79,000 clones, around three quarters of which show up once; under 25% is in the top ten. The origin of this receptor is a man aged 40 to 69 with stage II squamous cell lung carcinoma. The V call is TRBV15, the J call TRBJ2-7; maybe TRBD1 (6 bases). Sequencing used PBMCs, obtained before any cancer treatment. The CDR3 coding sequence is TGTGCCACCAGCAGGGACCGGGACACTTCCTACGAGCAGTACTTC. It yields the protein CATSRDRDTSYEQYF.